The clone carrying this TCR beta chain was recorded at least ten times. CDR3 length: 16 amino acids. Looked up from germline, CDR1 is MNHEY and CDR2 is SMNVEV (reference sequence). Trimming removed 5 bases from V and 3 bases from J; junction bases left unmatched: 9. The source of the sample is a study of T cells after yellow fever vaccination. From the 5' RACE reads, TCRdb called clonotypes with MiXCR, one entry per CDR3 protein. Of approximately 13,000 distinct CDR3 sequences in the sample, about 5.3% were seen once. Study findings and constraints: Re-detected after boosting: most primary clones, around 96% of CD4 and 75% to 90% of CD8. Vaccine-responding clonotypes were almost all undetectable in sorted memory subsets on day 0.

The clonotype comes from a young man who received the YFV17D yellow fever vaccine. This chain links TRBV27 with TRBJ2-1, with 8 bases that match TRBD2. The specimen was PBMCs, either bulk or a sorted T-cell subset (CD4+, CD8+, memory, or dextramer-sorted; not recorded which), collected 45 days after the yellow fever booster vaccination. CDR3 nucleotides: TGTGCCAGCAGTCCTCCGGGACTAGGCTACTACAATGAGCAGTTCTTC. It is translated as CASSPPGLGYYNEQFF.